This T cell receptor (beta chain) was identified during a study of regulatory T cells in long-lasting Graves disease. Study results and limitations: Newly diagnosed Graves' patients exceeded persistent ones in TCR diversity.

A remark on this clonotype: The antigen is unknown.

Investigators prepared the TCR beta libraries by applying iRepertoire HTBI primers and Arm-PCR of CDR3 regions. TCRdb reanalysed the multiplex PCR reads using MiXCR and keeps one entry per CDR3 protein. The data contain approximately 310,000 distinct CDR3 sequences, 18% of them singletons. This sample's time point: newly diagnosed GD, antithyroid drugs for less than 3 months. Making the TCR library involved RNA that had been extracted from PBMCs. Trimming cost V 5 bases and J 3 bases; bases outside gene matches: 9. CDR1 and CDR2 from the germline V gene are SGHTS and YDEGEE. The CDR3 has 16 residues. V is TRBV5-8 and J is TRBJ2-3; 10 bases are shared with TRBD1. The source is a female donor with Graves disease. The sample in question was peripheral blood mononuclear cells (PBMCs), obtained at new diagnosis, from a patient treated with antithyroid drugs. The CDR3 nucleotides read TGTGCCAGCAGTTATTCGGGACAGGGGTGGACAGATACGCAGTATTTT. Translated, it gives CASSYSGQGWTDTQYF.